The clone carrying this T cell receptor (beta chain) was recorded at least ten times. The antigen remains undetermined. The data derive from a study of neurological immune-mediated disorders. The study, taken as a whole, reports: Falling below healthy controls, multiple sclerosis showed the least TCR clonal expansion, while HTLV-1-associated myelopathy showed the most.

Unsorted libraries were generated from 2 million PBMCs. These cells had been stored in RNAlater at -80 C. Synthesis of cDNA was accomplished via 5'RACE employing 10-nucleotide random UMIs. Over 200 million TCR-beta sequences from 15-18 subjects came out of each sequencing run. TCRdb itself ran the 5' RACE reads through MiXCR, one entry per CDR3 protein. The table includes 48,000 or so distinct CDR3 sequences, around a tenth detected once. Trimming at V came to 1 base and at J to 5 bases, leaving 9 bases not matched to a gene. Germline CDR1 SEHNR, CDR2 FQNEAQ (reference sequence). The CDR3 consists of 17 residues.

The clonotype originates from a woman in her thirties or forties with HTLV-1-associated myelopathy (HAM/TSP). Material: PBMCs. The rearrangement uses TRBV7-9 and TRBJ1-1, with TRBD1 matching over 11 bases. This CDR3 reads CASSLDLGQGVPTEAFF. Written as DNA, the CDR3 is TGTGCCAGCAGCTTAGATTTGGGACAGGGGGTTCCGACTGAAGCTTTCTTT.